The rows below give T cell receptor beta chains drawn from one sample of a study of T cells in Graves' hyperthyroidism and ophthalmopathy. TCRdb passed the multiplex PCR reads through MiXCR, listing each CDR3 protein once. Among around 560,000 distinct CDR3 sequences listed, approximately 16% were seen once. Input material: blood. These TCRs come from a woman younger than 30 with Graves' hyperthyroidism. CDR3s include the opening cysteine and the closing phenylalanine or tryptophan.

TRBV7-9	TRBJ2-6	CASSVRQGLGSGANVRTF
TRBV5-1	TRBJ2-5	CASSLGGYQETQYF
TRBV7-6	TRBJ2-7	CASSPRGGRGGGAYEQYF
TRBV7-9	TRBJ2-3	CASSPKGQGARTDTQYF
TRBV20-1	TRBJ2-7	CSADQDYEQYF
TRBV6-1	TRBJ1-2	CASIRDRVFNYGYTF
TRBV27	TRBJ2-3	CASSLYPPRLAGGLPDTQYF
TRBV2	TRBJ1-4	CASSEDRAGEKLFF
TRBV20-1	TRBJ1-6	CSAREGQGTSYNSPLHF
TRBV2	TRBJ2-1	CASRARLADNEQFF
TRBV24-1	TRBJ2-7	CATSDPDRYEQYF
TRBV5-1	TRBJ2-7	CASSPGPPRGEQYF
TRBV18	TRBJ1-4	CASSPRHATNEKLFF
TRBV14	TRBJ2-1	CASSILEGGSYNEQFF
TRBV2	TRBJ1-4	CASSEREKLFF
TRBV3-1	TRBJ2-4	CASSQSGNVQYF
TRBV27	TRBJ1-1	CASSFLGGSGYEAFF
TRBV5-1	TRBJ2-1	CASKERTDSYNEQFF
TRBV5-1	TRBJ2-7	CASSFNPREPHEQYF
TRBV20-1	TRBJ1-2	CSAREVGVKDGYTF
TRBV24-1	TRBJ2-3	CATSEGGSSTDTQYF
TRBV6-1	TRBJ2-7	CASSEGLEGSYEQYF
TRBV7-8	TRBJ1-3	CATTDGSSGNTIYF
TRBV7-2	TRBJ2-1	CASSFGGDEQFF
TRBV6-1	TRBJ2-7	CASSESWGPSYEQYF
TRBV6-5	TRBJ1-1	CASSYSTGRPEAFF
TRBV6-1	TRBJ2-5	CASSEAERGGPQQYF
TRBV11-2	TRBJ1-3	CASSLEGAGPGNTIYF
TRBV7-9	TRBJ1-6	CASSATGKPLHF
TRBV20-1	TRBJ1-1	CSALGNTEAFF
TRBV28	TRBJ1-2	CASSLIGVGERGYTF
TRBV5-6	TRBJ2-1	CASSGLDYSYNEQFF
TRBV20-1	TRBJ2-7	CSAPGGTYEQYF
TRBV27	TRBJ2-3	CASSSTGLGGFTDTQYF
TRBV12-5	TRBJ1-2	CASGSPGRGGYTF
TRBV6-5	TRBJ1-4	CASSYSWLNEKLFF
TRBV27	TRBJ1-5	CASSYTGAGQPQHF
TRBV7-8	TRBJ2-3	CASSLNSLGLATDTQYF
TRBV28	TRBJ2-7	CASRPGQVEGEQYF
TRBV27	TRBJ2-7	CASMGAAYEQYF
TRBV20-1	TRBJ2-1	CSANRRDSQFF
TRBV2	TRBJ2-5	CASSGGLAGGQETQYF
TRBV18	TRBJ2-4	CASSPRPSGGAKNIQYF
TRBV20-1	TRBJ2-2	CSARAPGGSTGELFF
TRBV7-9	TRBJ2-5	CASSPVEETQYF
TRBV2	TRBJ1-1	CASWGAANTEAFF
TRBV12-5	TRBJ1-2	CASKTDYYGYTF
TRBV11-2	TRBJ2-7	CASSFHDSVYEQYF
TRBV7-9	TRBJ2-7	CASSLDGVAEQYF
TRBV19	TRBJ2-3	CASSRGATDTQYF
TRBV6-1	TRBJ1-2	CASSEASDLSGRNYYGYTF